The 5 T cell receptor beta chains in this list originate from one sample, sequenced in a study of blood T cell repertoires in COVID-19. The table came from immunoSEQ multiplex PCR; TCRdb's copy has only in-frame clones and leaves some out. Of about 67,000 clones in the sample, roughly 90% were seen once. What was sequenced was peripheral blood. The receptors originated from a man in his forties or fifties with active COVID-19.

The chain uses TRBV29-1 and TRBJ2-1, with 12 bases identical to TRBD1. The CDR3 extends over 13 amino acids. J was trimmed by 12 bases and V by 7 bases; bases with no gene match: 10. Germline V gives CDR1 SQVTM, CDR2 ANQGSEA. CDR3 sequence: CSARDRGHYRQFF. For the CDR3, the DNA is TGCAGCGCCCGGGACAGGGGGCATTATCGGCAGTTCTTC.

This chain uses TRBV11-3 with TRBJ2-3; 8 bases are a match to TRBD1. The length of the CDR3 is 16 residues. Unmatched junction bases numbered 8, after V lost 5 bases and J lost 1 base. The germline gives CDR1 SGHNT, CDR2 YENEEA. CDR3 nucleotide sequence: TGTGCCAGCAGCAAATCAACAGGGGGTGGCACAGATACGCAGTATTTT. Residues: CASSKSTGGGTDTQYF.

The rearrangement uses TRBV21-1 and TRBJ1-1; TRBD1, as called in the table, went unchecked against the DNA. TRBV21-1 is termed a pseudogene. This CDR3 has 17 amino acids. CDR3 bases: TGTGCCAGCAGCAAAATGAAGGGGGTCGGGTTGAACACTGAAGCTTTCTTT. Protein: CASSKMKGVGLNTEAFF.

J is TRBJ1-1 and V is TRBV23-1; D is undetermined. TRBV23-1 is flagged as an ORF with uncertain function. The V end was cut by 0 bases, the J end by 1 base, with 3 bases between. The CDR3 totals 13 residues. In DNA form, the CDR3 reads TGCGCCAGCAGTCAATCCCGGAACACTGAAGCTTTCTTT. This codes for CASSQSRNTEAFF.

The chain carries TRBV5-1 and TRBJ1-5, with D tentatively TRBD1 (6 bases). There are 15 residues in the CDR3. CDR1 and CDR2 (germline): SGHRS, YFSETQ. V lost 0 bases and J 0 bases, leaving 7 bases between the germline ends. The CDR3, as DNA: TGCGCCAGCAGCTTGGGGGACAATAGCAATCAGCCCCAGCATTTT. Protein: CASSLGDNSNQPQHF.